Following are 5 T cell receptor beta chains from one sample sequenced in a study of cytomegalovirus exposure and HLA in healthy donors. Researchers ran the PCR with 60 Vbeta and 13 Jbeta primers. Using immunoSEQ multiplex PCR, the repertoire was profiled, and TCRdb retains in-frame clones only, with some absent. The sample consists of some 150,000 clones, nearly 80% of them appearing once. Input material: PBMCs. The receptors derive from a male donor in good health and CMV-seronegative.

The V gene is TRBV5-4, the J gene TRBJ2-7; D call uncertain. V was trimmed by 0 bases and J by 0 bases, leaving 7 bases between them. CDR1 is SGHNT and CDR2 is YYREEE in the germline V gene (reference sequence). The CDR3 covers 14 residues. The CDR3: CASSLGAYSYEQYF. CDR3 nucleotides: TGTGCCAGCAGCTTGGGGGCCTACTCCTACGAGCAGTACTTC.

J is TRBJ2-1 and V is TRBV25-1; 8 bases are shared with TRBD2. CDR1 and CDR2 (germline): MGHDK, SYGVNS. This CDR3 spans 16 amino acids. With V trimmed by 6 bases and J by 16 bases, 23 bases remained unmatched. The DNA for the CDR3 is TGTGCCAGCAGCGATGATGACTCGGCGGGAGGCCGGGGTCTCTTCTTC. It specifies CASSDDDSAGGRGLFF.

The V and J genes are TRBV11-3 and TRBJ2-7; D is possibly TRBD2 (6 bases). The CDR3 is 15 amino acids. Trimming removed 1 base from V and 2 bases from J, with 12 bases in between. Germline V gene lookup returns CDR1 SGHNT and CDR2 YENEEA. The CDR3 here is CASSLGGVPPYEQYF. CDR3 sequence (DNA): TGTGCCAGCAGCTTAGGGGGGGTCCCCCCCTACGAGCAGTACTTC. Full variable domain (rest looked up from reference TRBV11-3 and TRBJ2-7): EAGVVQSPRYKIIEKKQPVAFWCNPISGHNTLYWYLQNLGQGPELLIRYENEEAVDDSQLPKDRFSAERLKGVDSTLKIQPAELGDSAVYLCASSLGGVPPYEQYFGPGTRLTVT.

V usage is TRBV4-1 and J usage is TRBJ2-3; 8 bases match TRBD2. The V segment lost 2 bases and the J segment 1 base; nucleotides outside the gene matches: 8. The CDR3 has 17 residues. Germline V gene data show CDR1 as MGHRA and CDR2 as YSYEKL. Here the CDR3 DNA reads TGCGCCAGCAGCCAACTTCCTGGTAGCGGGGGCACAGATACGCAGTATTTT. Residues: CASSQLPGSGGTDTQYF.

This chain connects TRBV7-3 to TRBJ2-1; D is ambiguous. This CDR3 is built from 15 residues. V lost 3 bases and J lost 5, with 14 bases in between. CDR1 SGHTA and CDR2 FQGTGA come from the germline V gene. In DNA, the CDR3 is TGTGCCAGCAGCTTGTCCTTGGCTCCAAACAATGAGCAGTTCTTC. Its protein is CASSLSLAPNNEQFF.